These 22 T cell receptor beta chains share one sample of origin, sequenced in a study of T-cell reconstitution after alpha-beta-depleted transplantation in children. Unique molecular identifiers were built into the TCRbeta library. MiXCR was run by TCRdb on the PCR reads, yielding one entry per CDR3 protein. The sample has fewer than 750,000 distinct CDR3 sequences, 20% to 30% seen once; the top ten hold around 36%. This specimen consisted of PBMCs, obtained before TCRalphabeta/CD19-depleted stem cell transplant. Source of these receptors: a boy less than two years old with Wiskott-Aldrich syndrome, due to receive a stem cell transplant.

V is TRBV7-9 and J is TRBJ2-1, with 10 bases that match TRBD2. The length of the CDR3 is 16 residues. The V gene's germline CDR1 is SEHNR and CDR2 FQNEAQ (reference sequence). J was trimmed by 10 bases and V by 5 bases; bases with no gene match: 14. This CDR3 reads CASSLSLAGVVGEQFF. The CDR3 bases are TGTGCCAGCAGCCTTAGTCTAGCGGGAGTAGTTGGAGAGCAGTTCTTC.

The rearrangement links TRBV20-1 to TRBJ1-5; D perhaps matches TRBD1 (5 bases). CDR1 is DFQATT and CDR2 is SNEGSKA in the germline V gene (reference sequence). V was cut by 3 bases and J by 2 bases, with 11 bases left in between. The CDR3 contains 14 residues. The CDR3 DNA is TGCAGTGCTAGTTGGGGGGGAGGCAATCAGCCCCAGCATTTT. Its translation is CSASWGGGNQPQHF.

CDR3 DNA: TGTGCCAGCAGCTTAAATGGGGATGGCTACACCTTC. This sequence encodes CASSLNGDGYTF. This chain uses TRBV7-9 with TRBJ1-2; no clear D. This CDR3 is 12 amino acids long. Trimming cost V 2 bases and J 6 bases, with 7 bases left between them. Germline values: CDR1 SEHNR, CDR2 FQNEAQ (reference sequence).

The CDR3 sequence is CASRPGTGDGYTF. In nucleotides, the CDR3 is TGCGCCAGCAGGCCAGGGACAGGGGATGGCTACACCTTC. The chain carries TRBV10-2 and TRBJ1-2; 10 positions match TRBD1. The length of the CDR3 is 13 residues. In germline, CDR1 is WSHSY, CDR2 SAAADI. With V trimmed by 6 bases and J by 6 bases, 4 bases remained unmatched.

The gene calls are TRBV12-3 or TRBV12-4 and TRBJ1-5; possible D gene TRBD1, 5 bases. Trimming cost V 6 bases and J 3 bases, with 15 bases left between them. This CDR3 is built from 15 residues. CDR3 bases: TGTGCCAGCAGACAGGCCACCGCCCCCAATCAGCCCCAGCATTTT. Amino acids: CASRQATAPNQPQHF.

This clonotype was detected only a few times. The chain employs TRBV29-1 and TRBJ2-1; 12 bases map to TRBD2. Germline V CDR1 and CDR2: SQVTM, ANQGSEA. This CDR3 contains 14 residues. V lost 5 bases and J lost 8; bases outside the gene matches: 7. CDR3 DNA sequence: TGCAGCGTTCCGACTAGCGGGAGATTCCATGAGCAGTTCTTC. Its translation: CSVPTSGRFHEQFF.

The chain has TRBV5-5 and TRBJ2-5, with 7 bases matching TRBD1. This CDR3 is built from 14 residues. V was pared by 4 bases and J by 0 bases, with 3 bases of the junction left unmatched. Germline CDR1 SGHKS, CDR2 YYEKEE (reference sequence). The CDR3 bases are TGTGCCAGCAGCCGCAGGGGGTACCAAGAGACCCAGTACTTC. Its translation: CASSRRGYQETQYF. The full variable domain, completed using reference TRBV5-5 and TRBJ2-5, is DAGVTQSPTHLIKTRGQQVTLRCSPISGHKSVSWYQQVLGQGPQFIFQYYEKEERGRGNFPDRFSARQFPNYSSELNVNALLLGDSALYLCASSRRGYQETQYFGPGTRLLVL.

This clonotype was seen more than once but under ten times. CDR3 protein: CATSDPSGRRDNEQFF. In DNA form, the CDR3 reads TGTGCCACCAGTGATCCTAGCGGGAGACGCGACAATGAGCAGTTCTTC. The rearrangement uses TRBV24-1 and TRBJ2-1; TRBD2 agrees at 10 bases. V lost 3 bases, J lost 5 bases, and 6 bases stayed unmatched. CDR1 is KGHDR and CDR2 is SFDVKD in the germline V gene. The CDR3 covers 16 residues.

The chain couples TRBV29-1 to TRBJ1-2; TRBD1 aligns across 7 bases. The germline gives CDR1 SQVTM, CDR2 ANQGSEA. The V and J ends lost 7 bases and 5 bases, in that order; junction bases with no gene match: 13. CDR3 size: 14 residues. The CDR3 spells CSASPGTVRYGYTF. CDR3 bases: TGCAGCGCTTCGCCCGGGACAGTTCGGTATGGCTACACCTTC. Drawing the rest from reference TRBV29-1 and TRBJ1-2, the complete variable domain is SAVISQKPSRDICQRGTSLTIQCQVDSQVTMMFWYRQQPGQSLTLIATANQGSEATYESGFVIDKFPISRPNLTFSTLTVSNMSPEDSSIYLCSASPGTVRYGYTFGSGTRLTVV.

This sequence joins TRBV5-6 and TRBJ2-7; the D gene is possibly TRBD1 (6 bases). V dropped 0 bases and J dropped 4 bases, with 11 bases sitting between them. Germline V gene lookup returns CDR1 SGHDT and CDR2 YYEEEE. There are 14 residues in the CDR3. This chain's CDR3 is CASSLGTVLYEQYF. The CDR3 coding sequence is TGTGCCAGCAGCTTGGGGACAGTCTTATACGAGCAGTACTTC. Based on the CDR3 plus reference TRBV5-6 and TRBJ2-7, the full variable domain is DAGVTQSPTHLIKTRGQQVTLRCSPKSGHDTVSWYQQALGQGPQFIFQYYEEEERQRGNFPDRFSGHQFPNYSSELNVNALLLGDSALYLCASSLGTVLYEQYFGPGTRLTVT.

This chain connects TRBV10-3 to TRBJ2-2, with 8 bases matching TRBD1. Trimming cost V 4 bases and J 1 base; bases outside gene matches: 5. Looked up from germline, CDR1 is ENHRY and CDR2 is SYGVKD. There are 16 residues in the CDR3. The CDR3 nucleotides are TGTGCCATCAGTGCCTCCGGGACAGGGAACACCGGGGAGCTGTTTTTT. Its translation is CAISASGTGNTGELFF.

The chain has TRBV20-1 and TRBJ2-1; 10 nucleotides match TRBD2. The V and J ends lost 1 base and 4 bases, in that order; junction bases with no gene match: 7. CDR1 and CDR2 (germline): DFQATT, SNEGSKA (reference sequence). The length of the CDR3 is 16 residues. The CDR3 loop reads CSARAYGTSVYNEQFF. For the CDR3, the DNA is TGCAGTGCTAGAGCCTACGGGACTAGCGTGTACAATGAGCAGTTCTTC.

The chain employs TRBV5-5 and TRBJ2-2; possibly TRBD1 for D (6 bases). The CDR3 has 15 amino acids. Germline loops: CDR1 SGHKS, CDR2 YYEKEE (reference sequence). V lost 8 bases and J lost 0, with 14 bases in between. The CDR3 DNA follows: TGTGCCAGTTGGACAGACCCTGCGAACACCGGGGAGCTGTTTTTT. Protein sequence: CASWTDPANTGELFF.

Comment on this clonotype: It is unclear where the CDR3 begins or ends on the DNA, so no DNA is shown, and the CDR3 is as TCRdb lists it. The V and J genes are TRBV28 and TRBJ1-2; the table's D call, TRBD1, has no DNA check behind it. The CDR3 contains 11 residues when both ends are counted. In germline, CDR1 is MDHEN, CDR2 SYDVKM. This chain's CDR3 is CASSWAGGNTF.

CDR3 DNA: TGTGCCAGCAGCCCCTCGGGTGGAATAAGCAATCAGCCCCAGCATTTT. Protein product: CASSPSGGISNQPQHF. The rearrangement uses TRBV27 and TRBJ1-5; D is unresolved. The V gene's germline CDR1 is MNHEY and CDR2 SMNVEV (reference sequence). There are 16 residues in the CDR3. V lost 6 bases and J 1 base, leaving 16 bases between the germline ends.

The V and J genes are TRBV4-1 and TRBJ2-1; the D gene is possibly TRBD2 (5 bases). V dropped 0 bases and J dropped 2 bases, with 11 bases sitting between them. The germline V gene encodes CDR1 MGHRA and CDR2 YSYEKL. CDR3 length equals 16 residues. CDR3: CASSQDPGEPYNEQFF. The CDR3, as DNA: TGCGCCAGCAGCCAAGATCCCGGGGAACCCTACAATGAGCAGTTCTTC.

The table lists this clonotype with a few counts. V is TRBV29-1 and J is TRBJ2-3; 7 nucleotides match TRBD2. The CDR3 extends over 12 amino acids. The V and J ends lost 7 bases and 3 bases, in that order; junction bases with no gene match: 4. In germline, CDR1 is SQVTM, CDR2 ANQGSEA. The CDR3 region is CSDLAVTDTQYF. The CDR3 DNA is TGCAGCGACCTAGCGGTTACAGATACGCAGTATTTT.

J is TRBJ2-1 and V is TRBV5-1, with 7 bases fitting TRBD2. Germline CDR1 is SGHRS and CDR2 is YFSETQ. This CDR3 has 17 residues. J lost 3 bases, V lost 4 bases, and 13 bases had no gene match. The DNA of the CDR3 is TGCGCCAGCAGCACGGATCCATCGGGACTATACTACAATGAGCAGTTCTTC. As protein: CASSTDPSGLYYNEQFF.

The genes are TRBV29-1 and TRBJ2-1; 14 bases align to TRBD2. The CDR3 covers 16 residues. Germline CDR1 SQVTM, CDR2 ANQGSEA. With V trimmed by 1 base and J by 8 bases, 7 bases remained unmatched. CDR3 sequence: CSVEGLAGGPGHEQFF. CDR3 in DNA: TGCAGCGTTGAAGGACTAGCGGGAGGGCCCGGCCATGAGCAGTTCTTC.

This chain connects TRBV15 to TRBJ2-7; D is ambiguous. The CDR3 covers 13 residues. Germline CDR1 LNHNV, CDR2 YYDKDF (reference sequence). V dropped 0 bases and J dropped 3 bases, with 6 bases sitting between them. The CDR3 here is CATSRDFSYEQYF. CDR3 DNA: TGTGCCACCAGCAGAGATTTCAGCTACGAGCAGTACTTC.

V usage is TRBV24-1 and J usage is TRBJ2-2; possibly TRBD2 for D (5 bases). This CDR3 region has 13 residues. Germline CDR1 and CDR2: KGHDR and SFDVKD. The V end was cut by 6 bases, the J end by 10 bases, with 14 bases between. The CDR3 nucleotides are TGTGCCACCAGTATGAGCGGTTTAGAGGAGCTGTTTTTT. Its translation: CATSMSGLEELFF.

This sequence joins TRBV4-1 and TRBJ2-1; 7 positions match TRBD1. V was clipped by 4 bases and J by 8 bases; unmatched bases: 14. Germline loops: CDR1 MGHRA, CDR2 YSYEKL. This CDR3 spans 16 amino acids. The CDR3 here is CASSPHRQGQWDEQFF. The CDR3 bases are TGCGCCAGCAGCCCCCATCGACAGGGACAGTGGGATGAGCAGTTCTTC.